Listed here are 5 T cell receptor beta chains from one sample, sequenced in a study of cytomegalovirus exposure and HLA in healthy donors. This PCR relied on a set of 60 Vbeta primers and 13 Jbeta primers. Method: immunoSEQ multiplex PCR; TCRdb's copy keeps in-frame clones and lacks some. Seen here are 150,000 to 200,000 clones, roughly three quarters observed once, and the top ten hold roughly 7.1%. Sequencing input: PBMCs. Every receptor here comes from a man between 35 and 55 years old in good health and CMV-seropositive.

This clone appeared a few times. This rearrangement joins TRBV10-3 to TRBJ2-7, with D perhaps TRBD1 (5 bases). V was clipped by 3 bases and J by 2 bases, with 17 bases between them. The CDR3 loop spans 16 amino acids. The germline V gene encodes CDR1 ENHRY and CDR2 SYGVKD. The CDR3 protein is CAISDSKVEDTYEQYF. The CDR3 nucleotides read TGTGCCATCAGTGATAGTAAGGTTGAGGACACCTACGAGCAGTACTTC.

This clone was counted between two and nine times. The chain uses TRBV23-1 and TRBJ1-6; maybe TRBD1 (6 bases). TRBV23-1 has ORF status, its function being uncertain. V was clipped by 4 bases and J by 9 bases, with 16 bases between them. CDR3 size: 15 residues. CDR3 DNA: TGCGCCAGCAGTCGTACAGGGCGGTCTGGTTCACCCCTCCACTTT. It codes for CASSRTGRSGSPLHF.

The rearrangement uses TRBV7-6 and TRBJ1-2; the D gene is possibly TRBD1 (6 bases). Deletions cut 4 bases from V and 6 bases from J, with 18 bases between. The CDR3 sequence is 15 residues long. Germline V gives CDR1 SGHVS, CDR2 FNYEAQ. The CDR3 region is CASSSTEGVFHGYTF. CDR3 in DNA: TGTGCCAGCAGCTCCACCGAGGGGGTCTTTCATGGCTACACCTTC.

In its sample, this clone was seen a few times. J is TRBJ1-1 and V is TRBV2; D not resolved. V was shortened by 1 base and J by 5 bases, with 5 bases between the two germline ends. CDR1 is SNHLY and CDR2 is FYNNEI in the germline V gene. This CDR3 has 12 amino acids. CDR3 protein: CASSEGRTEAFF. The CDR3 DNA sequence: TGTGCCAGCAGTGAAGGGCGGACTGAAGCTTTCTTT. Variable domain in full (rest from reference TRBV2 and TRBJ1-1): EPEVTQTPSHQVTQMGQEVILRCVPISNHLYFYWYRQILGQKVEFLVSFYNNEISEKSEIFDDQFSVERPDGSNFTLKIRSTKLEDSAMYFCASSEGRTEAFFGQGTRLTVV.

The chain carries TRBV5-1 and TRBJ1-1, with D possibly being TRBD1 (6 bases). The CDR3 covers 15 residues. Germline values: CDR1 SGHRS, CDR2 YFSETQ. V lost 4 bases to trimming and J lost 0 bases, with 13 bases between them. CDR3 residues: CASSPLGGLNTEAFF. As DNA, the CDR3 is TGCGCCAGCAGCCCCCTCGGGGGGCTGAACACTGAAGCTTTCTTT. Drawing the rest from reference TRBV5-1 and TRBJ1-1, the complete variable domain is KAGVTQTPRYLIKTRGQQVTLSCSPISGHRSVSWYQQTPGQGLQFLFEYFSETQRNKGNFPGRFSGRQFSNSRSEMNVSTLELGDSALYLCASSPLGGLNTEAFFGQGTRLTVV.